The entry that follows covers one T cell receptor beta chain sequence. The antigen is undetermined. The sample holds other DNA sequences that translate to the same CDR3. The germline CDR1 and CDR2 sequences are WNHNN and SYGVQD (reference sequence). V lost 6 bases, J lost 4 bases, and 2 bases stayed unmatched. The CDR3 runs to 13 residues. 60 Vbeta and 13 Jbeta primers were used in PCR. Here immunoSEQ multiplex PCR was the method, and the copy in TCRdb shows in-frame clones only, minus some. The table records around 150,000 clones, roughly 63% of them present only once. The data are from a study of cytomegalovirus exposure and HLA in healthy donors. Study results and caveats: CMV serostatus alone was available as immune exposure information. Later work associated roughly 15,000 TCR beta sequences with HLA alleles at 0.05 false discovery rate.

Participants comprised healthy donors of bone marrow. V usage is TRBV10-1 and J usage is TRBJ2-7, with 11 bases that match TRBD1. The receptor's source is a woman aged 55-70 years in good health and CMV-seropositive. Sequenced input: PBMCs. CDR3: CASSRDRGYEQYF. CDR3 nucleotides: TGCGCCAGCAGCCGGGACAGGGGGTACGAGCAGTACTTC.